This section outlines one TCR beta chain sequence together with its context. Its target is unknown. Method: immunoSEQ multiplex PCR; TCRdb's copy keeps in-frame clones and lacks some. This sample yields 180,000 or so clones, of which approximately 89% are seen a single time; about 7.7% belongs to the top ten. CDR3 length: 14 residues. CDR1 and CDR2 from the germline V gene are MNHEY and SMNVEV (reference sequence). Losses at the gene ends were 6 bases for V and 6 bases for J; bases not matched to a gene: 7. The data are from a study of cytomegalovirus exposure and HLA in healthy donors. Background on the study: The platform used for the 120 or so validation repertoires matched that of the roughly 700 first-cohort repertoires, a later analysis reported. Study-wide findings and caveats: Altogether, 150 or so TCR beta chains were recorded as cytomegalovirus-associated.

The rearrangement links TRBV27 to TRBJ2-2; 7 bases are a match to TRBD2. This TCR was sampled from a man aged 25-45 years in good health and CMV-seropositive. Sequencing was performed on PBMCs. In DNA form, the CDR3 reads TGTGCCAGCAGAAGGGGCGCGGGAGCCGGGGAGCTGTTTTTT. Translating gives CASRRGAGAGELFF.